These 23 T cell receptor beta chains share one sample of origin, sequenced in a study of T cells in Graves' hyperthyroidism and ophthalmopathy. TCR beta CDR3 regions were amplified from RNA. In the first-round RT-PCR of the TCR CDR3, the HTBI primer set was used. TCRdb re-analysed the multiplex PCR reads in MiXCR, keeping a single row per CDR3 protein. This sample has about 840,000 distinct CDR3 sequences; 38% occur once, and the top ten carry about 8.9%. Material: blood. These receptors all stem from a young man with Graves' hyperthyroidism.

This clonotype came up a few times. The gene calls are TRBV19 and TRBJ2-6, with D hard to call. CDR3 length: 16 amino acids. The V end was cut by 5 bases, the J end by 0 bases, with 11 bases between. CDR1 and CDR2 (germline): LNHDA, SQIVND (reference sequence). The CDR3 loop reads CASSEARVSGANVLTF. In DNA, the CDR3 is TGTGCCAGTAGTGAGGCCCGGGTCTCTGGGGCCAACGTCCTGACTTTC.

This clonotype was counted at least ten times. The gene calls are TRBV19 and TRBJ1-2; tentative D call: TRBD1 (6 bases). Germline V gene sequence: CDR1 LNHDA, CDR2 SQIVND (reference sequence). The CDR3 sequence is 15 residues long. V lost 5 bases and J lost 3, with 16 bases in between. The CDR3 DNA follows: TGTGCCAGTAGTGCACTGAGCCCAGGGGACTATGGCTACACCTTC. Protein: CASSALSPGDYGYTF.

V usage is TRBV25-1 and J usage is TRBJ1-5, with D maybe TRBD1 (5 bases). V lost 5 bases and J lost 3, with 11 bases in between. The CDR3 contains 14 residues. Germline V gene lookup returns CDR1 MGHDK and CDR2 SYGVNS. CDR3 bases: TGTGCCAGCAGTTCCGCAGGGATCAATCAGCCCCAGCATTTT. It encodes CASSSAGINQPQHF.

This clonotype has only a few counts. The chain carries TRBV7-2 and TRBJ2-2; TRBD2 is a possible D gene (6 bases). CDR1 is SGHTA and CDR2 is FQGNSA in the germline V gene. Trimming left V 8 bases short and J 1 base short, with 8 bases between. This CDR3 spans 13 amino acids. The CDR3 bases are TGTGCCAGCTTGCGGGAGAACACCGGGGAGCTGTTTTTT. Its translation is CASLRENTGELFF.

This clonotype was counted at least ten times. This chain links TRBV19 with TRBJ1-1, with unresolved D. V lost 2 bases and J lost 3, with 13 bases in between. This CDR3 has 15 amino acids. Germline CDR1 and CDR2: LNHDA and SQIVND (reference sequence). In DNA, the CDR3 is TGTGCCAGTAGTATACGCGACGGATCGGACACTGAAGCTTTCTTT. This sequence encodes CASSIRDGSDTEAFF.

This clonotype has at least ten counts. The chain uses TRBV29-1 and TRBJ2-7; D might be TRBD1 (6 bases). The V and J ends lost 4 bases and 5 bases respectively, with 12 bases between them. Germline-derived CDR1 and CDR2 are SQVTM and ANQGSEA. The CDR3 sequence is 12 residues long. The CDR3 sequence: CSVVKQGDEQYF. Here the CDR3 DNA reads TGCAGCGTTGTAAAACAGGGCGACGAGCAGTACTTC.

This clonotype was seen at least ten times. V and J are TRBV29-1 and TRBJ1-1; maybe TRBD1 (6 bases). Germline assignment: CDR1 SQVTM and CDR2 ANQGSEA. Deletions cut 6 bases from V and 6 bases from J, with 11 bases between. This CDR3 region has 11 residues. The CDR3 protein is CSVEGDAEAFF. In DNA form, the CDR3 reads TGCAGCGTCGAGGGGGACGCTGAAGCTTTCTTT.

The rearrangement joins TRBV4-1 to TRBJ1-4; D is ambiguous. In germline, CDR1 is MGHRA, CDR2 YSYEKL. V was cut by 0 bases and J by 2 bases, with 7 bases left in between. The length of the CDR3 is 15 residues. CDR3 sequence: CASSQETATNEKLFF. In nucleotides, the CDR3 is TGCGCCAGCAGCCAAGAGACGGCGACTAATGAAAAACTGTTTTTT.

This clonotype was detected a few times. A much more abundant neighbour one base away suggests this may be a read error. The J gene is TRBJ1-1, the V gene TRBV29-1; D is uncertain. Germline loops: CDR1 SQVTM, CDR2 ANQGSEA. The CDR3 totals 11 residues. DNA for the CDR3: TGCGGCGTTGACCCTGGGTTGGGAGCTTTCTTT. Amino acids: CGVDPGLGAFF.

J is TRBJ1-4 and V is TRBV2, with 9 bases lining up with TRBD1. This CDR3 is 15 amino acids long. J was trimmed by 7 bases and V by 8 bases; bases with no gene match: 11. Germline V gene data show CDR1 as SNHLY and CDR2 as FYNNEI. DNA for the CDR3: TGTGCCAGCCTAGAAGACAGGGGGTACACTGAAAAACTGTTTTTT. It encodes CASLEDRGYTEKLFF.

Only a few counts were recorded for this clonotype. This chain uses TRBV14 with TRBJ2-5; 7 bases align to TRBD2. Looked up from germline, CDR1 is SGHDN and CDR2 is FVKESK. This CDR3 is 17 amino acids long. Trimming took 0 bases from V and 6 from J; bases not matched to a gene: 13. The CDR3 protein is CASSQDRGERRGKTQYF. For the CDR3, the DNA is TGTGCCAGCAGCCAAGATCGGGGGGAGAGAAGGGGAAAGACCCAGTACTTC. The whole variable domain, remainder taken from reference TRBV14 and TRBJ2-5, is EAGVTQFPSHSVIEKGQTVTLRCDPISGHDNLYWYRRVMGKEIKFLLHFVKESKQDESGMPNNRFLAERTGGTYSTLKVQPAELEDSGVYFCASSQDRGERRGKTQYFGPGTRLLVL.

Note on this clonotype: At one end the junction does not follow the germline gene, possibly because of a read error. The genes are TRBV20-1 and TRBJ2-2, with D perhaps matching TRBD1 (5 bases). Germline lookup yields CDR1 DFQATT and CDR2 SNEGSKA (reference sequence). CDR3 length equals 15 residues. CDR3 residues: CSAGDPHGASGELFF. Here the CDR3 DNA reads TGCAGTGCTGGAGACCCTCATGGGGCCTCCGGGGAGCTGTTTTTT.

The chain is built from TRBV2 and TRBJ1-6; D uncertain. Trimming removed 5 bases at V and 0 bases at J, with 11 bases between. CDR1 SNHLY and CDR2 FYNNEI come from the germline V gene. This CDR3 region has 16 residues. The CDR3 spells CASSLKGSSYNSPLHF. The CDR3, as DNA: TGTGCCAGCAGTTTGAAGGGAAGCTCCTATAATTCACCCCTCCACTTT.

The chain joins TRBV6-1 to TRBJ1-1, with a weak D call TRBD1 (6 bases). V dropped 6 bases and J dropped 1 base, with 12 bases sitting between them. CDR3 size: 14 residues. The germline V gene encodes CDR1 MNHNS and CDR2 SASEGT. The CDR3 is CASSRTVKNTEAFF. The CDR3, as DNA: TGTGCCAGCAGCAGGACAGTCAAGAACACTGAAGCTTTCTTT.

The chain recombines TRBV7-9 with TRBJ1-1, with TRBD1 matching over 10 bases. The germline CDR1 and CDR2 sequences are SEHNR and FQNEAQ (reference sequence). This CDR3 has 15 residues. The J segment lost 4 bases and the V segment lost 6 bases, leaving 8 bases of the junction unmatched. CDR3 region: CASSLWGQGSTEAFF. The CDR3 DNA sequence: TGTGCCAGCAGTTTATGGGGACAGGGGAGCACTGAAGCTTTCTTT.

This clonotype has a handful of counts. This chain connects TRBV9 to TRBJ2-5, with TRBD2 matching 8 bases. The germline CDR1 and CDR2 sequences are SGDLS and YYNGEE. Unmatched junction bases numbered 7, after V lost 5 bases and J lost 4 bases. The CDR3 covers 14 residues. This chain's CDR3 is CASSAGGARETQYF. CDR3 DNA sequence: TGTGCCAGCAGTGCCGGGGGGGCCCGAGAGACCCAGTACTTC.

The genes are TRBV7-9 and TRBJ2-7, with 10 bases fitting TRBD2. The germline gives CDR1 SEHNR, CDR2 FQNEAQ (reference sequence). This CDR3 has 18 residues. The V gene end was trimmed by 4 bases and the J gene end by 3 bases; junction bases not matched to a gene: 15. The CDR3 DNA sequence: TGTGCCAGCAGCTCTCTTTCCGCGTCTAGCGGGGGTGGCTACGAGCAGTACTTC. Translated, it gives CASSSLSASSGGGYEQYF.

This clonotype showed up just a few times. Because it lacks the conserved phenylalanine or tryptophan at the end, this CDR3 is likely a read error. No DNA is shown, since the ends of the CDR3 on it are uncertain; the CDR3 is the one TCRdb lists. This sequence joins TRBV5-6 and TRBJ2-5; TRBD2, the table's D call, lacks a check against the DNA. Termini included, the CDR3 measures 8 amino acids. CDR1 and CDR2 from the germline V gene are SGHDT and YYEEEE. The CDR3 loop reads CASSLLAG.

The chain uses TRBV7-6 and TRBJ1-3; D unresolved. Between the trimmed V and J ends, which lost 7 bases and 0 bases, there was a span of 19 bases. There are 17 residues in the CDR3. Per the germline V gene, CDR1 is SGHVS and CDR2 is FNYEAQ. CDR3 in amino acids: CASIQYEAVYSGNTIYF. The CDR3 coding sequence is TGTGCCAGCATCCAATACGAGGCCGTCTACTCTGGAAACACCATATATTTT.

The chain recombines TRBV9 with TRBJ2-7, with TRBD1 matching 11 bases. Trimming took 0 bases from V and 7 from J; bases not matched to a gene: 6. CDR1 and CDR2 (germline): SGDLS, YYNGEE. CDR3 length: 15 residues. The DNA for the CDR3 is TGTGCCAGCAGCGTAGATCCGGACAGGGGGCTTGAGCAGTACTTC. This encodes CASSVDPDRGLEQYF.

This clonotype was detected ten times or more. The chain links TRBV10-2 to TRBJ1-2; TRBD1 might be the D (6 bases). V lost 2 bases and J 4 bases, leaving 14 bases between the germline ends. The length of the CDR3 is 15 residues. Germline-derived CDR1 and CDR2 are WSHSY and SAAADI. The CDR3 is CASSEKFGTLYGYTF. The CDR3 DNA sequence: TGCGCCAGCAGTGAGAAGTTCGGGACACTCTATGGCTACACCTTC.

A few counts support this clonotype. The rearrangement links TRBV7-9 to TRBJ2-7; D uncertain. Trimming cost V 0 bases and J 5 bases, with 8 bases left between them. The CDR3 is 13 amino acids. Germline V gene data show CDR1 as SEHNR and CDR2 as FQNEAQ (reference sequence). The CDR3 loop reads CASSLAHRNEQYF. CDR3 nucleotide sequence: TGTGCCAGCAGCTTAGCGCATAGGAACGAGCAGTACTTC.

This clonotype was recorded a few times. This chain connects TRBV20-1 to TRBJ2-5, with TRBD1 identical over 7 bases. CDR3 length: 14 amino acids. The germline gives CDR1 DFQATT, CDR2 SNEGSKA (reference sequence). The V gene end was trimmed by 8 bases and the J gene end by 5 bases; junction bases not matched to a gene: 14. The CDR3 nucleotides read TGCAGTATTCGGGGCAGGGGGATCATCGAGACCCAGTACTTC. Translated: CSIRGRGIIETQYF.